The 5 T cell receptor beta chains reported below all come from one sample, sequenced in a study of beta chain features in type 1 diabetes. As every portion of the isolated RNA was reverse transcribed, the sequencing read expressed TCRB transcripts. Clones were read by immunoSEQ multiplex PCR, and TCRdb kept only the in-frame ones, dropping some. The sample holds about 620,000 clones, about 14% seen once. The material sequenced was naive CD4+ T cells from blood. The receptors here all came from a young man in good health.

The chain joins TRBV19 to TRBJ2-1; 7 bases align to TRBD1. CDR1 and CDR2 (germline): LNHDA, SQIVND (reference sequence). This CDR3 is 18 amino acids long. Germline trimming cut 4 bases from V and 0 bases from J; bases unmatched to any gene: 12. The CDR3 nucleotides read TGTGCCAGTAGTACCATTTCGACAGGGCAGAGCTCCTACAATGAGCAGTTCTTC. It specifies CASSTISTGQSSYNEQFF.

This clone has just one count. This chain joins TRBV6-5 and TRBJ1-1, with 9 bases matching TRBD1. The CDR3 sequence is 16 residues long. From germline, CDR1 is MNHEY and CDR2 SVGAGI. Trimming removed 0 bases from V and 1 base from J; junction bases left unmatched: 3. CDR3 sequence reads: CASSYSSGQGNTEAFF. CDR3 DNA sequence: TGTGCCAGCAGTTACTCGTCGGGACAGGGGAACACTGAAGCTTTCTTT.

Only a few counts were recorded for this clone. The chain combines TRBV10-3 with TRBJ1-2; D uncertain. Trimming cost V 3 bases and J 4 bases, with 6 bases left between them. The germline CDR1 and CDR2 sequences are ENHRY and SYGVKD. This CDR3 has 12 amino acids. The CDR3 sequence is CAISEQSYGYTF. As DNA, the CDR3 is TGTGCCATCAGTGAACAGAGCTATGGCTACACCTTC.

J is TRBJ1-4 and V is TRBV7-2; tentatively, D is TRBD1 (6 bases). The V and J ends lost 2 bases and 7 bases respectively, with 17 bases between them. From germline, CDR1 is SGHTA and CDR2 FQGNSA. The CDR3 is made up of 16 amino acids. The CDR3 DNA follows: TGTGCCAGCAGCTTACAGGGGCCGAAAAGGAGTGAAAAACTGTTTTTT. Translating gives CASSLQGPKRSEKLFF.

The chain couples TRBV7-9 to TRBJ2-2; 10 bases are shared with TRBD2. In germline, CDR1 is SEHNR, CDR2 FQNEAQ (reference sequence). With 0 bases clipped from V and 1 base from J, the junction kept 2 bases outside the gene matches. The CDR3 loop spans 17 amino acids. CDR3 loop: CASSLAASGRNTGELFF. DNA for the CDR3: TGTGCCAGCAGCTTAGCGGCTAGCGGGAGGAACACCGGGGAGCTGTTTTTT.